The T cell receptor (beta chain) under discussion was sequenced for a study of blood T cell repertoires in COVID-19 (dated by TCRdb to 2020 to 2022). At the level of the whole study: The collaborator samples originated in the United States, Italy and Spain and spanned the acute and convalescent phases of COVID-19. The prospective study material was composed of cDNA or gDNA derived from T cells, B-cell-depleted T cells, or PBMCs. Deeply sampled blood TCRbeta repertoires from subjects exposed to, actively infected with, or recovered from COVID-19 were included in the dataset. A freely available public database, intended as a resource for researchers studying the immune response to SARS-CoV-2, is where the repertoires were released. Samples came from the ongoing ImmuneRACE study (first 160 participants) plus 1,254 subjects from 6 global collaborators. A de-identified subject ID, COVID-19 status, age in years and sex were almost always included in the sample metadata. Where available, HLA class I and class II types were taken from metadata supplied by the sample provider and were not determined by assay-based typing.

Here is what the overall study found, with its caveats: The amount of clinical and demographic metadata varied by source and participant and was provided uncurated.

Whole blood was collected in K2EDTA tubes by collaborating institutions according to the institutions' own protocols. For TCRbeta analysis, collaborators shipped samples as frozen whole blood, isolated PBMCs, or DNA extracted from either of those sample types. TCRbeta CDR3 regions were amplified from genomic DNA using the immunoSEQ Assay, a bias-controlled multiplex PCR. The original methods were these. Nucleated cell counts per sample were estimated from amplification of reference gene primers within the assay. To quantify the absolute abundance of each unique TCRbeta CDR3 rearrangement, sequence reads were collapsed and filtered. For each sample, productive Simpson clonality was calculated as the square root of Simpson's diversity index across productive rearrangements. In TCRdb, the immuneACCESS table is reduced to in-frame sequences with V and J assigned. These tables do not hold every clone; where another copy was compared, an unresolved V gene accounts for under half, and the others remain unexplained. The V and J calls and the clone size are those of that table, but D and trimming were determined from the DNA. Counted in this sample were about 330,000 clones; roughly 90% of them appeared once. Clones ranked in the top ten supply roughly 4% of the sample.

With regard to this clone: Its antigen has not been determined. The input lacks base qualities; no much larger clone sits a single base away.

The CDR3, cysteine through phenylalanine, is 16 amino acids long. Just CDR3 DNA is preserved here, 48 bases in frame from base 1. Relative to germline, V is 0 bases shorter and J is 0 bases shorter, with 10 bases between their ends. CDR1 and CDR2, looked up from the germline V gene, are SGDLS and YYNGEE. The clonotype was recovered from a woman aged 45-65 years with active or convalescent COVID-19. The chain is encoded by TRBV9 joined to TRBJ1-3; the D gene is not confidently resolved. Sequenced: peripheral blood. The base sequence is TGTGCCAGCAGCGTAGAAGAGGGCATCTCTGGAAACACCATATATTTT. It translates to CASSVEEGISGNTIYF.